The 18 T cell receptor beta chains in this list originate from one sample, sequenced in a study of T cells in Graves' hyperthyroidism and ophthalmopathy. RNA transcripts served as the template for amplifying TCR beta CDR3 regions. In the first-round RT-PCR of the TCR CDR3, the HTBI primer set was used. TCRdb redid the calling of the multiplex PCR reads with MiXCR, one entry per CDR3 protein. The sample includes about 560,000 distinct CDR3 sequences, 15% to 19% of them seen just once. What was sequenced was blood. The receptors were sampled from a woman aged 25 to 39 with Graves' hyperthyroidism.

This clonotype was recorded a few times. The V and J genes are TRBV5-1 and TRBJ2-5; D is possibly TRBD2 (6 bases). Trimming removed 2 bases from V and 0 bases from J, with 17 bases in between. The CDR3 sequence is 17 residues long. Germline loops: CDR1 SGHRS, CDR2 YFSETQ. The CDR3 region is CASSFSAGGRYQETQYF. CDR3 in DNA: TGCGCCAGCAGCTTCTCAGCAGGAGGGAGGTACCAAGAGACCCAGTACTTC.

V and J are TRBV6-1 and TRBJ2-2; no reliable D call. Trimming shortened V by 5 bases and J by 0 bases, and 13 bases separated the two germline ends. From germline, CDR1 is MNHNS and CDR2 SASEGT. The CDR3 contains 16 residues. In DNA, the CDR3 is TGTGCCAGCAGTCTTTATGGCGCTCCGAACACCGGGGAGCTGTTTTTT. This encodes CASSLYGAPNTGELFF.

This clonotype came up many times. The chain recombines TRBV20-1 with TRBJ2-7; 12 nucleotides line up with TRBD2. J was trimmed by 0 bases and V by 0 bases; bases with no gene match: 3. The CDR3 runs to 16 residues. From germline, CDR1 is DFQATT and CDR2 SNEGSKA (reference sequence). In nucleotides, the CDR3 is TGCAGTGCTAGAGACACGACTAGCGGGGGCTCCTACGAGCAGTACTTC. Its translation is CSARDTTSGGSYEQYF.

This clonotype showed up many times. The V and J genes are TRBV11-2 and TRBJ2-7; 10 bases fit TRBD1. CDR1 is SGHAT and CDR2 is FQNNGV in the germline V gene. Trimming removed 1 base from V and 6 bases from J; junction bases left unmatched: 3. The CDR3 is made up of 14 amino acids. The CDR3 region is CASSLGQGAFEQYF. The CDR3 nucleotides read TGTGCCAGCAGCTTAGGACAGGGGGCGTTCGAGCAGTACTTC.

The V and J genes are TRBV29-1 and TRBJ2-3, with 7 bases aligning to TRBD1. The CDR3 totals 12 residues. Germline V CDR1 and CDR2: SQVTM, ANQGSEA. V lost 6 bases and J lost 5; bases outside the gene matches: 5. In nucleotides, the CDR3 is TGCAGCGTGAAGACAGGGCGAGATACGCAGTATTTT. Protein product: CSVKTGRDTQYF.

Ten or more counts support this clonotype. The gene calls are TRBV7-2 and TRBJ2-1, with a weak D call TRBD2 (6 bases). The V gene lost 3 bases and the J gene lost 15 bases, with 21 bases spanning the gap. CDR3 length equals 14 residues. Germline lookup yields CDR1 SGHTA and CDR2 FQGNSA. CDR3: CASSLAGTSPRGFF. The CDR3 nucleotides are TGTGCCAGCAGCTTGGCCGGAACTTCACCGCGGGGGTTCTTC.

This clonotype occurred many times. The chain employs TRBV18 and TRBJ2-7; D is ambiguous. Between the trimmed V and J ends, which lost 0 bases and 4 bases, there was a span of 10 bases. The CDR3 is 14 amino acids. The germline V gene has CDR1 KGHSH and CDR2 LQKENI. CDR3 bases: TGTGCCAGCTCACCACCTGGGAATAGGTACGAGCAGTACTTC. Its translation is CASSPPGNRYEQYF.

Here the CDR3 reads CSVVLRQMNTEAFF. The DNA for the CDR3 is TGCAGCGTTGTTCTTAGGCAGATGAACACTGAAGCTTTCTTT. V usage is TRBV29-1 and J usage is TRBJ1-1; D uncertain. Germline lookup yields CDR1 SQVTM and CDR2 ANQGSEA. This CDR3 has 14 residues. Trimming pared 4 bases from V and 0 bases from J, leaving 12 bases between.

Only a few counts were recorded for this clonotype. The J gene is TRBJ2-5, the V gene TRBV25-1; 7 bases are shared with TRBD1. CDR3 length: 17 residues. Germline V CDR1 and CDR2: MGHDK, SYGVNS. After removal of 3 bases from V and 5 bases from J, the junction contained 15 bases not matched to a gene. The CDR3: CASSDWPARGLVETQYF. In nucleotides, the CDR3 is TGTGCCAGCAGTGATTGGCCCGCCAGGGGGTTGGTGGAGACCCAGTACTTC. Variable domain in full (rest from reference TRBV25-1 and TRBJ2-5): EADIYQTPRYLVIGTGKKITLECSQTMGHDKMYWYQQDPGMELHLIHYSYGVNSTEKGDLSSESTVSRIRTEHFPLTLESARPSHTSQYLCASSDWPARGLVETQYFGPGTRLLVL.

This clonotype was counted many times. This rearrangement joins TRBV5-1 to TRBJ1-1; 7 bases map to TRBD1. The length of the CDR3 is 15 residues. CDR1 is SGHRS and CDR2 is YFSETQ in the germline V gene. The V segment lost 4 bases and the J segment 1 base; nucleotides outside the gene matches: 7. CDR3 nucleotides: TGCGCCAGCAGCCCGACAGGGAGCGGGAACACTGAAGCTTTCTTT. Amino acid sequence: CASSPTGSGNTEAFF. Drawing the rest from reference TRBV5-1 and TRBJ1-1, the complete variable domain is KAGVTQTPRYLIKTRGQQVTLSCSPISGHRSVSWYQQTPGQGLQFLFEYFSETQRNKGNFPGRFSGRQFSNSRSEMNVSTLELGDSALYLCASSPTGSGNTEAFFGQGTRLTVV.

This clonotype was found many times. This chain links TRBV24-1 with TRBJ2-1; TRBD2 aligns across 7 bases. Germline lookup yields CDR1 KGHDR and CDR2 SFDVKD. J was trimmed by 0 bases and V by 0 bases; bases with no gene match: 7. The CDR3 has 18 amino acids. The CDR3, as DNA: TGTGCCACCAGTGATTTGCTTCGCGGGAGCAGCTCCTACAATGAGCAGTTCTTC. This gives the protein CATSDLLRGSSSYNEQFF.

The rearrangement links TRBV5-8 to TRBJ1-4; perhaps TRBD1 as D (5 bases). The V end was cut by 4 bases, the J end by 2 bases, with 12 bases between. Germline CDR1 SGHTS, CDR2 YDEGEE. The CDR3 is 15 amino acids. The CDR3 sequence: CASSPRPGTNEKLFF. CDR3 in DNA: TGTGCCAGCAGCCCGCGCCCAGGGACTAATGAAAAACTGTTTTTT.

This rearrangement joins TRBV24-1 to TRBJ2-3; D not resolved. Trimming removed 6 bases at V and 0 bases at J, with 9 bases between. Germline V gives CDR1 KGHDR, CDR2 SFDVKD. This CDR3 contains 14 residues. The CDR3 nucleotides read TGTGCCACCAGTCCCTCGGATAGCACAGATACGCAGTATTTT. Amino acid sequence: CATSPSDSTDTQYF.

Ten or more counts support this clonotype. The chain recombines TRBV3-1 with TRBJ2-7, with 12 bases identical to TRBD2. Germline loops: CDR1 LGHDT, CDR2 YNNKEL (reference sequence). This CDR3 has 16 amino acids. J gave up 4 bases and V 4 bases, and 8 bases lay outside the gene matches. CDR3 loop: CASSLLTSGRSYEQYF. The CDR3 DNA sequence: TGTGCCAGCAGCCTACTAACTAGCGGGAGGAGTTACGAGCAGTACTTC.

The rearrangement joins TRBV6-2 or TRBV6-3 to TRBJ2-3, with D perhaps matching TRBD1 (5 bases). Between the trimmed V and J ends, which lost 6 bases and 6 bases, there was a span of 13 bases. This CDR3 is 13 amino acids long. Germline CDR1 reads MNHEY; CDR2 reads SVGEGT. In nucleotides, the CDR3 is TGTGCCAGCAGCAGGGATCTATGGGATACGCAGTATTTT. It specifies CASSRDLWDTQYF.

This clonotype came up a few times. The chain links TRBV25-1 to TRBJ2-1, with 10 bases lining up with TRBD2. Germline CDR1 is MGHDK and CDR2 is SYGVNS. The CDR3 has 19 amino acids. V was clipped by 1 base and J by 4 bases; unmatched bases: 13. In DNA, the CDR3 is TGTGCCAGCAGTGAATTTGGGCCAGAATGGACTAGCGGATACAATGAGCAGTTCTTC. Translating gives CASSEFGPEWTSGYNEQFF.

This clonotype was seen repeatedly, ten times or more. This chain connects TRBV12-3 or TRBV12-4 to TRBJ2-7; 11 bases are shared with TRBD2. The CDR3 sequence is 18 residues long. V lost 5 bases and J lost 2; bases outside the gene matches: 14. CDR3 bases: TGTGCCAGCAGTCCCCGAGTACTAGCGGGGGCCGTGACCTACGAGCAGTACTTC. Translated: CASSPRVLAGAVTYEQYF.

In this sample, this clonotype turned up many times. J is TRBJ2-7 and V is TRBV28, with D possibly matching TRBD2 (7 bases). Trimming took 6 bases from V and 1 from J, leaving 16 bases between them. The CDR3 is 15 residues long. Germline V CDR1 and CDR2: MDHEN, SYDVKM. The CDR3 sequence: CASRMGGGSSYEQYF. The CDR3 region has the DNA TGTGCCAGCAGGATGGGGGGGGGCTCATCCTACGAGCAGTACTTC.